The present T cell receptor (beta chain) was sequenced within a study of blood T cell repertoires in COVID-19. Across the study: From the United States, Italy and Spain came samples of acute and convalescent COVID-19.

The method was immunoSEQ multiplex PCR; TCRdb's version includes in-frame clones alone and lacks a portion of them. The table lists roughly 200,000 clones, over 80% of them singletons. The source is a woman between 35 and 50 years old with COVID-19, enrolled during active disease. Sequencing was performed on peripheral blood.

For the CDR3, the DNA is TGTGCCAGCTCTACCAGAAATGTACAGGGGGCAACTAATGAAAAACTGTTTTTT. As protein: CASSTRNVQGATNEKLFF. The chain has TRBV18 and TRBJ1-4; 8 bases are shared with TRBD1. The CDR3 contains 18 residues. The germline CDR1 and CDR2 sequences are KGHSH and LQKENI. The V segment lost 6 bases and the J segment 0 bases; nucleotides outside the gene matches: 12.